This passage covers 6 T cell receptor beta chains from one sample sequenced in a study of somatic mutations in cytotoxic T cells in rheumatoid arthritis. Clones were sequenced by immunoSEQ multiplex PCR, and TCRdb holds only the in-frame ones, with some missing. The sample holds under 8,000 clones, less than 75% seen once. Sample: CD8+ T cells sorted from blood. These receptor sequences come from a woman in her fifties or sixties in good health.

The chain couples TRBV6-5 to TRBJ1-2; 9 nucleotides match TRBD1. Germline V gene data show CDR1 as MNHEY and CDR2 as SVGAGI. V lost 7 bases, J lost 4 bases, and 10 bases stayed unmatched. The CDR3 spans 15 residues. CDR3 sequence reads: CASTPRDRVTYGYTF. The CDR3 region has the DNA TGTGCCAGCACCCCCCGGGACAGGGTTACCTATGGCTACACCTTC.

CDR3 sequence reads: CASFSGANVNTEAFF. The DNA of the CDR3 is TGTGCCAGCTTCTCAGGGGCAAATGTGAACACTGAAGCTTTCTTT. This chain links TRBV6-1 with TRBJ1-1; tentative D call: TRBD1 (6 bases). Germline CDR1 MNHNS, CDR2 SASEGT. The CDR3 runs to 15 residues. The V gene lost 8 bases and the J gene lost 0 bases, with 16 bases spanning the gap.

This clone was counted a single time. The chain couples TRBV27 to TRBJ2-7; D is perhaps TRBD1 (6 bases). The length of the CDR3 is 14 residues. V was clipped by 6 bases and J by 0 bases, with 12 bases between them. CDR1 is MNHEY and CDR2 is SMNVEV in the germline V gene (reference sequence). CDR3 in amino acids: CASSLRGFSYEQYF. CDR3 sequence (DNA): TGTGCCAGCAGCCTCAGGGGCTTCTCCTACGAGCAGTACTTC.

This chain joins TRBV9 and TRBJ2-1; perhaps TRBD2 as D (6 bases). V was pared by 0 bases and J by 3 bases, with 13 bases between. CDR3 size: 16 residues. Germline values: CDR1 SGDLS, CDR2 YYNGEE. CDR3 in amino acids: CASSVVGDLGYNEQFF. In nucleotides, the CDR3 is TGTGCCAGCAGCGTAGTGGGGGACTTGGGCTACAATGAGCAGTTCTTC.

The chain couples TRBV4-3 to TRBJ2-3, with TRBD2 identical over 13 bases. The CDR3 has 19 amino acids. CDR1 and CDR2 (germline): LGHNA, YSLEER. V shed 0 bases, J shed 2 bases, and the junction held 8 bases outside the gene matches. The CDR3 sequence: CASSQDTSGGAVFTDTQYF. The DNA of the CDR3 is TGCGCCAGCAGCCAAGATACTAGCGGGGGGGCCGTCTTCACAGATACGCAGTATTTT.

This chain joins TRBV19 and TRBJ2-7, with 8 bases that match TRBD2. CDR1 is LNHDA, CDR2 SQIVND, per germline (reference sequence). The CDR3 length is 13 residues. Germline trimming cut 5 bases from V and 5 bases from J; bases unmatched to any gene: 5. CDR3 bases: TGTGCCAGTAGTGGGGGACTAGTTGACGAGCAGTACTTC. This encodes CASSGGLVDEQYF.